Here is one TCR beta chain with its context. Libraries were prepared by immunoSEQ multiplex PCR; TCRdb keeps only in-frame clonotypes and omits some of them. The table shows more than 140,000 clones, with approximately 94% occurring only once. This entry is derived from a study of control samples from healthy donors and cancer patients. V lost 1 base, J lost 5 bases, and 11 bases lay in between. The CDR3 extends over 14 amino acids. Germline CDR1 is KGHSH and CDR2 is LQKENI. V is TRBV18 and J is TRBJ1-2; no reliable D call. Sequenced: blood. This sequence originates from a man aged 40-49 years in good health. In DNA form, the CDR3 reads TGTGCCAGCTCACCACTCTTCCGGGAATATGGCTACACCTTC. Translated: CASSPLFREYGYTF.